Listed below are T cell receptor beta chains from one sample, sequenced in a study of CD8+CD57+ T cells in acquired aplastic anemia. Via MiXCR, TCRdb re-called the reads, giving one row per CDR3 protein. The sample holds roughly 300,000 distinct CDR3 sequences, 55% to 60% seen once. The sequenced sample was sorted CD4+, CD8+, or CD8+CD57+ T cells (not recorded which) from PBMCs. These receptors originate from a human donor with severe aplastic anemia or a healthy control (not recorded which). The CDR3 runs from the conserved cysteine through the conserved F or W. D genes are given only for firm matches. Where a row states a size, it is once, few, many or the class of an expanded clone; other rows omit it.

V	size	J	D	DNA	CDR3
TRBV10-2	NA	TRBJ1-1	NA	TGCGCCAGCAGTGAGGGCAGGGGATTTACTGAAGCTCCCTTT	CASSEGRGFTEAPF
TRBV2	NA	TRBJ2-1	TRBD2	TGTGCCAGCAGGGATCTAGCGGTATACAATGAGCAGTTCTTC	CASRDLAVYNEQFF
TRBV5-1	NA	TRBJ1-6	TRBD1	TGCGCCAGCAGCGCGAAAGACAGGGGGCTTCCGATCTTGCCCCTCCACTTT	CASSAKDRGLPILPLHF
TRBV7-9	few	TRBJ1-6	TRBD1	TGTGCCAGCAGCTTAGCCGCGGGACAGCCCAATTCACCCCTCCACTTT	CASSLAAGQPNSPLHF
TRBV15	many	TRBJ1-4	NA	TGTGCCACCAGCAGAGATAATGAAAAACTGTTTTTT	CATSRDNEKLFF
TRBV7-2	NA	TRBJ1-3	NA	TGTGCCAGCAGCGCGCGACCGAACTCTGGAAACACCATATATTTT	CASSARPNSGNTIYF
TRBV6-2/TRBV6-3	many	TRBJ2-7	NA	TGTGCCAGCCGAACCTTAGAAGGACTCTACGAGCAGTACTTC	CASRTLEGLYEQYF
TRBV7-8	NA	TRBJ1-1	NA	TGTGCCAGCAGCTTAAAAAGGGGGGCAGGGACTGAAGCTTTCTTT	CASSLKRGAGTEAFF
TRBV7-2	NA	TRBJ2-3	NA	TGTGCCAGCAGCTCCAGGGTAACGCAGTATTTT	CASSSRVTQYF
TRBV20-1	NA	TRBJ2-2	NA	NA	CSASRAFSGANVLTFGAGELFF
TRBV20-1	few	TRBJ2-5	NA	TGCAGTGCTCTACCTAAAGAGACCCAGTACTTC	CSALPKETQYF
TRBV2	once	TRBJ2-7	NA	TGTGCCAGCTCGGAACAGCGATTCTCCTACGAGCAGTACTTC	CASSEQRFSYEQYF
TRBV9	NA	TRBJ1-5	TRBD1	TGTGCCAGCAGCCCACGACAGGGGGCGGTTGGACAGCCCCAGCATTTT	CASSPRQGAVGQPQHF
TRBV19	NA	TRBJ2-5	NA	TGTGCCAGTAGTAAGGGGCACGTGAACACTCAAGAGACCCAGTACTTC	CASSKGHVNTQETQYF
TRBV20-1	NA	TRBJ2-5	TRBD2	TGCAGTCCCCCCCTCGGCGGCGGGGGGCAAGAGACCCAGTACTTC	CSPPLGGGGQETQYF
TRBV7-9	many	TRBJ2-5	NA	TGTGCCAGCAGTCTCATCCGGGACGTACAAGAGACCCGGTACTTC	CASSLIRDVQETRYF
TRBV9	once	TRBJ2-5	TRBD1	TGTGCCAGCAGCGTAGAGGTAGGGGGCGGGGAGACCCAGTACTTC	CASSVEVGGGETQYF
TRBV7-9	many	TRBJ2-7	TRBD1	TGTGCCAGCAGCTACCAGACAGGGATCTCCAGCGAGCAGTACTTC	CASSYQTGISSEQYF
TRBV7-2	NA	TRBJ2-7	TRBD1	TGTGCCAGCAGCCCCTACAGGGGGCGAGGCAACGAGCAGTACTTC	CASSPYRGRGNEQYF
TRBV7-8	NA	TRBJ2-1	NA	TGTGCCTGGAGTGCCGACAATTATGAGCAGTTCTTC	CAWSADNYEQFF
TRBV9	NA	TRBJ2-1	TRBD1	TGTGCCAGCAGCGTACCCGGGACAGGGACCTACAATGAGCAGTTCTTC	CASSVPGTGTYNEQFF
TRBV18	NA	TRBJ2-2	TRBD2	TGTGCCAGCTCACCAAACGCGGGGGACGGGGAGCTGTTTTTT	CASSPNAGDGELFF
TRBV7-2	NA	TRBJ2-1	NA	TGTACCAGCAGCTTTGGCTCCTACAATGGGCAGTTCTTC	CTSSFGSYNGQFF
TRBV24-1	few	TRBJ2-3	TRBD1	TGTGCCACCAGTGATCCTAGGACAGGGATTAGCACAGATACGCAGTATTTT	CATSDPRTGISTDTQYF
TRBV11-1	once	TRBJ2-5	NA	TGTGCCAGCAGTTATGGGGGCGCGAGGGAGACCCAGTACTTC	CASSYGGARETQYF
TRBV7-9	many	TRBJ2-7	NA	TGTGCCAGCAGCCGGGACGGGACGGAGCAGTACTTC	CASSRDGTEQYF
TRBV7-2	NA	TRBJ1-2	NA	TGTGCCAGCAGCGTGGACTCGGGACCGACGTATGGCTACACCTTC	CASSVDSGPTYGYTF
TRBV10-3	few	TRBJ1-6	TRBD1	TGTGCCACGCGGGGGGACAGGGGAAATTCACCCCTCCACTTT	CATRGDRGNSPLHF
TRBV7-2	NA	TRBJ2-5	TRBD2	TGTGCCAGCAGCTCGACCGGACTAGGCCAAGAGACCCAGTACTTC	CASSSTGLGQETQYF
TRBV7-2	NA	TRBJ2-7	TRBD2	TGTGCCAGCAGTATGAGCGGGGAACAGTTTGAGCAGTACTTC	CASSMSGEQFEQYF
TRBV2	few	TRBJ2-3	TRBD2	TGTGGAGGCCTAGCGGGGGGTACGCAGTATTTT	CGGLAGGTQYF
TRBV9	NA	TRBJ2-2	NA	TGTGCCAGCAGCGTATCATTCGCCGGGGCGCTGTTTTTT	CASSVSFAGALFF
TRBV24-1	NA	TRBJ2-5	NA	TGTGCCACCAGTGATTTGGGGGCAGGGGTTCAAGAGACCCAGTACTTC	CATSDLGAGVQETQYF
TRBV2	few	TRBJ2-7	NA	TGTGCCAGCAGTGATGGGACCGGATTAGGGGAGCAGTACTTC	CASSDGTGLGEQYF
TRBV25-1	NA	TRBJ1-1	TRBD1	TGTGCCAGCAGAGCGACAGGGACGAACACTGAAGCTTTCTTT	CASRATGTNTEAFF
TRBV7-3	NA	TRBJ2-3	NA	TGTGCCAGCAGCTTAAGACAGGGAGGGGGCCTAAGCACAGATACGCAGTATTTT	CASSLRQGGGLSTDTQYF
TRBV20-1	few	TRBJ2-3	NA	TGCAGTGCCCCAGCTGACGGGGGAGTAGATACGCAGTATTTT	CSAPADGGVDTQYF
TRBV4-2	NA	TRBJ1-2	NA	TGTGCCAGCAGCCAACCCGGAGGTAGCGGGGGGTACACCTTC	CASSQPGGSGGYTF
TRBV10-3	NA	TRBJ1-1	NA	TGTGCCATCAGTGTGGACAGCCCCGCTGAAGCTTTCTTT	CAISVDSPAEAFF
TRBV7-2	NA	TRBJ2-7	NA	TGTGCCAGCAGCTACTCCCAAGCCTACGAGCAGTACTTC	CASSYSQAYEQYF
TRBV27	once	TRBJ2-7	NA	TGTGCCAGCAGTTTAGGGGGCAGGTTAGGCGAGCAGTACTTC	CASSLGGRLGEQYF
TRBV7-9	NA	TRBJ2-7	TRBD2	TGTGCCAGCAGCTTAGGACTAGCGGGACGGGGGTACGAGCAGTACTTC	CASSLGLAGRGYEQYF
TRBV30	many	TRBJ1-1	NA	TGTGCCTGGAGGGCCGGGGGGAACACTGAAGCTTTCTTT	CAWRAGGNTEAFF
TRBV19	NA	TRBJ1-1	TRBD1	TGTGCCAGTGGCCGGGACAGGCCAGCTCTCTTT	CASGRDRPALF
TRBV19	NA	TRBJ2-7	TRBD2	TGTGCCAGTAGTATAGCCAGCGGGAGTGCTGAGCAGTACTTC	CASSIASGSAEQYF
TRBV7-9	NA	TRBJ2-3	TRBD2	TGTGCCAGCAGCTTAGCGGGAGGACTAGCGGGAGTAGCAGATACGCAGTATTTT	CASSLAGGLAGVADTQYF
TRBV30	many	TRBJ1-2	NA	TGTGCCTGGAGTAGAGCAGGGCGGGATGATGGCTACACCTTC	CAWSRAGRDDGYTF
TRBV19	NA	TRBJ2-5	TRBD2	TGTGCCAGTAGCCCTCGACTAGCGGGAGTTCAGGAGACCCAGTACTTC	CASSPRLAGVQETQYF
TRBV20-1	many	TRBJ1-2	NA	TGCAGTGCTAGAGAGGAGGGGGGGGACTATGGCTACACCTTC	CSAREEGGDYGYTF